This T cell receptor beta chain was captured in a study of neurological immune-mediated disorders. Sorted libraries drew on 850,000 to 1,000,000 CD4+ or CD8+ T cells. By 5'RACE with 10-nucleotide random UMIs, the cDNA was made. Sequencing runs each yielded over 200 million TCR-beta sequences from 15-18 subjects. TCRdb re-called the 5' RACE reads through MiXCR, storing one row per CDR3 protein. Of about 38,000 distinct CDR3 sequences listed, around a tenth are singletons. Trimming pared 0 bases from V and 11 bases from J, leaving 13 bases between. Germline V CDR1 and CDR2: LGHDT, YNNKEL (reference sequence). The CDR3 loop spans 13 amino acids. This clonotype has at least ten counts. Antigen: not known. Overall study results and limits: Private repertoires in all groups were suggested, as expanded clones shared no CDR3 amino acid sequences across subjects.

Sequencing was performed on CD4+ T cells from blood. This rearrangement joins TRBV3-1 to TRBJ1-1; D is uncertain. This TCR was sampled from a woman aged 25 to 39 with HTLV-1-associated myelopathy (HAM/TSP). CDR3 sequence reads: CASSQESGGGAFF. In DNA, the CDR3 is TGTGCCAGCAGCCAAGAAAGTGGAGGAGGTGCTTTCTTT.